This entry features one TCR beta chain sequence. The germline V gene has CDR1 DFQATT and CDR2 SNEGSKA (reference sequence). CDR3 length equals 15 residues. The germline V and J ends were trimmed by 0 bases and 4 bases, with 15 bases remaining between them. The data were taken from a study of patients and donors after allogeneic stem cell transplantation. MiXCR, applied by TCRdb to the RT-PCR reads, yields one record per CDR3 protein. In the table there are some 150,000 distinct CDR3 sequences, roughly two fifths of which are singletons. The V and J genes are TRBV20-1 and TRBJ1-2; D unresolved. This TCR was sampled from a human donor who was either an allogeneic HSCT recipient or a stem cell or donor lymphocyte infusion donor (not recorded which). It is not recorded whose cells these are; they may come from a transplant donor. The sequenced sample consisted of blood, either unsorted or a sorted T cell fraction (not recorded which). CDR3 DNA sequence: TGCAGTGCTAGAGATTATCGGGCGCTCACCTATGGCTACACCTTC. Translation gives CSARDYRALTYGYTF.